This TCR beta chain was recovered during a study of blood T cell repertoires in COVID-19. Looking at the study overall: The United States, Italy and Spain were the sources of the acute and convalescent COVID-19 samples. Sample material is recorded as cDNA or gDNA derived from T cells, B-cell-depleted T cells, or PBMCs.

In the source study's methods: Amplified reference gene primers provided the basis for estimating nucleated cell counts. Assay used: immunoSEQ multiplex PCR; TCRdb lists only in-frame clones, some missing. That table supplies the V and J calls and clone size; D and trimming were determined from the DNA. This sample has about 180,000 clones, with around 87% found just once. CDR1 is LNHDA and CDR2 is SQIVND in the germline V gene (reference sequence). There are 13 residues in the CDR3. V shed 5 bases, J shed 4 bases, and the junction held 4 bases outside the gene matches. This TCR came from a man aged 40-49 years with active or convalescent COVID-19. The chain uses TRBV19 and TRBJ2-5; TRBD2 matches at 7 bases. The sample was peripheral blood. In DNA, the CDR3 is TGTGCCAGTAGTGCAGGACTAGGAGAGACCCAGTACTTC. It encodes CASSAGLGETQYF.